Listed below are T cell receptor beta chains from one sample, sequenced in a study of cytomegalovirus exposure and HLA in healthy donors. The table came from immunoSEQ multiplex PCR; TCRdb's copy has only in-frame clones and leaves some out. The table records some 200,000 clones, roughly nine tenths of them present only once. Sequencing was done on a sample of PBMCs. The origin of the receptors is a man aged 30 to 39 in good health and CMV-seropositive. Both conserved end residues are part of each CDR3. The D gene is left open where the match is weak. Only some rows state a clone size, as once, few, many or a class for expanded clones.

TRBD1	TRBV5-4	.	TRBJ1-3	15	TGTGCCAGCAGCTTGGCCGGGACAGGAGGAAACACCATATATTTT	CASSLAGTGGNTIYF
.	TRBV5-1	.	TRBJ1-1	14	TGCGCCAGCAGCTTGAACAGTCAGAACACTGAAGCTTTCTTT	CASSLNSQNTEAFF
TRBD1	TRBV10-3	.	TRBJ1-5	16	TGTGCCATCAGTGAGTCAGGACAGGGGGGCCCTCAGCCCCAGCATTTT	CAISESGQGGPQPQHF
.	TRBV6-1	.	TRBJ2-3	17	TGTGCCAGCAGTGAAGCGGGGCAGTTTGTGAGCACAGATACGCAGTATTTT	CASSEAGQFVSTDTQYF
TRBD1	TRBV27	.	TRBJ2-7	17	TGTGCCAGCAGTCTTATAGGGACAGGTACTTCGAACTACGAGCAGTACTTC	CASSLIGTGTSNYEQYF
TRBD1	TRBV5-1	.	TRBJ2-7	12	TGCGCCAGCAGCTACAGGGGGTACGAGCAGTACTTC	CASSYRGYEQYF
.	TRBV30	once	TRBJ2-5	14	TGTGCCTGGAGTGTTTTGGACGGTCCTCAGACCCAGTACTTC	CAWSVLDGPQTQYF
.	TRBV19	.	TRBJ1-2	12	TGTGCCAGTAGTACAGAACCTTATGGCTACACCTTC	CASSTEPYGYTF
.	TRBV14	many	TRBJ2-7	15	TGTGCCAGCAGCCAAGATACATGGCTGTTCTACGAGCAGTACTTC	CASSQDTWLFYEQYF
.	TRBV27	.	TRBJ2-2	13	TGTGCCAGCAGCCTCACGGAAGGCGGGGAGCTGTTTTTT	CASSLTEGGELFF
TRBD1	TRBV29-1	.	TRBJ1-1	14	TGCAGCCTAGGAGGGGGACAGGGCGACACTGAAGCTTTCTTT	CSLGGGQGDTEAFF
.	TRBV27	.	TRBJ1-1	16	TGTGCCAGCAGTCCAGGGACCTTTCGCCAGTCCACTGAAGCTTTCTTT	CASSPGTFRQSTEAFF
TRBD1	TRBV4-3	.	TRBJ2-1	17	TGCGCCAGCAGCCAGACAGGCGGACAGGGGTTCTCCAATGAGCAGTTCTTC	CASSQTGGQGFSNEQFF
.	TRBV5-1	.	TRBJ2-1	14	TGCGCCAGCAGCAGGGGGGGCCTCTACAATGAGCAGTTCTTC	CASSRGGLYNEQFF
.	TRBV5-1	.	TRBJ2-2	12	TGCGCCAGCAGCTTGGGCCGGGACAAGCTGTTTTTT	CASSLGRDKLFF
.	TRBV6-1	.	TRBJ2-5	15	TGTGCCAGCACCAGAGAACAGGGTTTCCAAGAGACCCAGTACTTC	CASTREQGFQETQYF
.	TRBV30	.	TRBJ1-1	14	TGTGCCTGGAGTATCGGGGAGATTGGAACTGAAGCTTTCTTT	CAWSIGEIGTEAFF
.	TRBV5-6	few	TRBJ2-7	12	TGTGCCAGCAGCTTGACGGTCGGTCAGGAGTACTTC	CASSLTVGQEYF
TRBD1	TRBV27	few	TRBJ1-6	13	TGTGCCAGCAGCCGGACAGGGAATTCACCCCTCCACTTT	CASSRTGNSPLHF
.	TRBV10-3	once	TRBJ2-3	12	TGTGCCACTTCCGGGGACACAGATACGCAGTATTTT	CATSGDTDTQYF
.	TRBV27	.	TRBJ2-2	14	TGTGCCAGCAGTTTTACGGGGTTAACCGGGGAGCTGTTTTTT	CASSFTGLTGELFF
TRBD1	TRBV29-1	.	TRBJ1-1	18	TGCAGCGTTGGCAGGGGGGTGGATGAATGGTCTTTGAACACTGAAGCTTTCTTT	CSVGRGVDEWSLNTEAFF
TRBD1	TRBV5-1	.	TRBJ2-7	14	TGCGCCAGCAGCTTACTACAGGGGCCCTACGAGCAGTACTTC	CASSLLQGPYEQYF
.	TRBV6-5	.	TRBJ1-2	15	TGTGCCAGTAATTCCGGGCATGAACTTAACTATGGCTACACCTTC	CASNSGHELNYGYTF
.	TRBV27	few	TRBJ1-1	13	TGTGCCAGCAGTGTCAAGGTTGGCACTGAAGCTTTCTTT	CASSVKVGTEAFF
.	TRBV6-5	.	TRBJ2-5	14	TGTGCCAGCAGTTTAGGGAGTTACCAAGAGACCCAGTACTTC	CASSLGSYQETQYF
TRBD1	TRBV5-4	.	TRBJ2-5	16	TGTGCCAGCAGCTCGGGCGGGACAGGGGTCCAAGAGACCCAGTACTTC	CASSSGGTGVQETQYF
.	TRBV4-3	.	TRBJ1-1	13	TGCGCCAGCGGAAGTAGGGGGAGGACTGAAGCTTTCTTT	CASGSRGRTEAFF
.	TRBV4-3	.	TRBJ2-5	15	TGCGCCAGCAGCCCAGACTGGGGGGGCATGGAGACCCAGTACTTC	CASSPDWGGMETQYF
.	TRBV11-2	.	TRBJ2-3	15	TGTGCCAGCAGCTTAAAGGGGATCTACACAGATACGCAGTATTTT	CASSLKGIYTDTQYF
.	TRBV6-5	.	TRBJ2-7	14	TGTGCCAGCAGTTACGCCACTAGAGTCTACGAGCAGTACTTC	CASSYATRVYEQYF
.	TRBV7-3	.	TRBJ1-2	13	TGTGCCAGCAGCTTAATCGGGGGTTATGGCTACACCTTC	CASSLIGGYGYTF
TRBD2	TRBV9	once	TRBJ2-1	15	TGTGCCAGCAGCGTCGGTAGCGGGGAAGCTAATGAGCAGTTCTTC	CASSVGSGEANEQFF
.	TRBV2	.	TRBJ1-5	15	TGTGCCAGCAGTGATGGGGGGTATAGCAATCAGCCCCAGCATTTT	CASSDGGYSNQPQHF
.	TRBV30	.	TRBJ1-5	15	TGTGCCTGGAAACGAATCAGGGGCGGCAATCAGCCCCAGCATTTT	CAWKRIRGGNQPQHF
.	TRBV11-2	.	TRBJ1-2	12	TGTGCCAGCAGCTTAGATCCATATGGCTACACCTTC	CASSLDPYGYTF
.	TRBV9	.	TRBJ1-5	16	TGTGCCAGCAGCGCTACCTCGGACAGCACCAATCAGCCCCAGCATTTT	CASSATSDSTNQPQHF
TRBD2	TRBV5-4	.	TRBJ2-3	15	TGTGCCAGTGGCCAGGGACTAGCGAGCACAGATACGCAGTATTTT	CASGQGLASTDTQYF
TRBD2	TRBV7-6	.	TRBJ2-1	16	TGTGCCAGCAGCCCTCCCGGGACTAGCGGGGGAAATGAGCAGTTCTTC	CASSPPGTSGGNEQFF
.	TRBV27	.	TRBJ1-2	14	TGTGCCAGCAGTTTTACAGGGCAGAGCTATGGCTACACCTTC	CASSFTGQSYGYTF
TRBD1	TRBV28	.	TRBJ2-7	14	TGTGCCAGCAGTTTTCAGGGGGAACTCTACGAGCAGTACTTC	CASSFQGELYEQYF
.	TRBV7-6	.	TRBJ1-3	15	TGTGCCAGCAGCTTAGCCCCGGGTTCTGGAAACACCATATATTTT	CASSLAPGSGNTIYF
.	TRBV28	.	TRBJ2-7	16	TGTGCCAGCAACAAATTCGTAGGTGGGGGGAACTACGAGCAGTACTTC	CASNKFVGGGNYEQYF
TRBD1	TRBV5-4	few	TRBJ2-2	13	TGTGCCAGCAGCCGCGACAGGGAAGGGGAGCTGTTTTTT	CASSRDREGELFF
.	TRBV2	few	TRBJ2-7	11	TGTGCCAGCAGTGCGGGCTACGAGCAGTACTTC	CASSAGYEQYF
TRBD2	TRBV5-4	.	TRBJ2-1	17	TGTGCCAGCAGCCTACGCCCTGGGCGGGGGGATGTAGGTGAGCAGTTCTTC	CASSLRPGRGDVGEQFF
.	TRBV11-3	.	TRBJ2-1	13	TGTGCCAGCAGCTCAGGAGGGGTTAATGAGCAGTTCTTC	CASSSGGVNEQFF
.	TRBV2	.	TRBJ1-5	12	TGTGCCAGCTACTTTACGGGGGGGCCCCAGCATTTT	CASYFTGGPQHF
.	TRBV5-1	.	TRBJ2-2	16	TGCGCCAGCAGCTTGGCCGGTACCGAAGGGACCGGGGAGCTGTTTTTT	CASSLAGTEGTGELFF
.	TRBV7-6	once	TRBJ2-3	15	TGTGCCAGCAGCTTCGGGGAGTTGTTCACAGATACGCAGTATTTT	CASSFGELFTDTQYF
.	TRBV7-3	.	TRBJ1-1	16	TGTGCCAGCAGCTCCGATGGACGGGTGAAGAACACTGAAGCTTTCTTT	CASSSDGRVKNTEAFF
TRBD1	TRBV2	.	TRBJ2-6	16	TGTGCCAGCAGATACAGGGGAAATTTGGGGGCCAACGTCCTGACTTTC	CASRYRGNLGANVLTF
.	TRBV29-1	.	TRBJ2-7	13	TGCAGCGTTGCCGGCAGGGTCTCCTACGAGCAGTACTTC	CSVAGRVSYEQYF
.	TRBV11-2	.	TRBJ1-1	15	TGTGCCAGCAGCCCACAGGGTTTCGGCGATAATGAAGCTTTCTTT	CASSPQGFGDNEAFF
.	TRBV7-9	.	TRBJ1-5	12	TGTGCCAGCAGCTTAGGGGATCAGCCCCAGCATTTT	CASSLGDQPQHF